Following are 30 T cell receptor beta chains from one sample sequenced in a study of regulatory T cells in long-lasting Graves disease. Time point given: newly diagnosed GD, antithyroid drugs for less than 3 months. TCR sequences were obtained from RNA taken from PBMCs. Arm-PCR of CDR3 regions with iRepertoire HTBI primers generated TCR beta libraries. TCRdb analysed the multiplex PCR reads with MiXCR anew, one entry per CDR3 protein. The sample yields about 440,000 distinct CDR3 sequences, about 16% seen once. These data were also reused for a study on T cells in Graves' hyperthyroidism and ophthalmopathy.

The sample in question was peripheral blood mononuclear cells (PBMCs), obtained at new diagnosis, from a patient treated with antithyroid drugs. These receptors were taken from a woman between 25 and 40 years old with Graves disease.

The chain couples TRBV16 to TRBJ1-1; maybe TRBD1 (5 bases). V dropped 0 bases and J dropped 4 bases, with 9 bases sitting between them. Germline assignment: CDR1 KGHSY and CDR2 FQNENV. The CDR3 totals 14 residues. The CDR3, as DNA: TGTGCCAGCAGCCAATCGGGGCGGGGCACTGAAGCTTTCTTT. It is translated as CASSQSGRGTEAFF. The whole variable domain, remainder taken from reference TRBV16 and TRBJ1-1, is GEEVAQTPKHLVRGEGQKAKLYCAPIKGHSYVFWYQQVLKNEFKFLISFQNENVFDETGMPKERFSAKCLPNSPCSLEIQATKLEDSAVYFCASSQSGRGTEAFFGQGTRLTVV.

This clonotype has just a few counts. This chain uses TRBV19 with TRBJ1-6; no clear D gene. The CDR3 covers 14 residues. V was pared by 2 bases and J by 10 bases, with 12 bases between. CDR1 and CDR2 from the germline V gene are LNHDA and SQIVND (reference sequence). CDR3 residues: CASSILEAGSPLHF. The CDR3 DNA follows: TGTGCCAGTAGTATATTGGAGGCTGGGTCACCCCTCCACTTT.

This rearrangement joins TRBV12-3 or TRBV12-4 to TRBJ2-7; a possible D gene is TRBD2 (6 bases). The CDR3 extends over 13 amino acids. Trimming cost V 4 bases and J 5 bases, with 12 bases left between them. The CDR3 region has the DNA TGTGCCAGCAGTTCCGACCCGGGGGACGAGCAGTACTTC. This codes for CASSSDPGDEQYF.

As regards this clonotype: A clone one base away is much larger, so this may be a read error. The rearrangement links TRBV7-9 to TRBJ2-7; no clear D. The CDR3 contains 12 residues. Germline V gene lookup returns CDR1 SEHNR and CDR2 FQNEAQ (reference sequence). V was trimmed by 0 bases and J by 7 bases, leaving 7 bases between them. The chain's CDR3 is CASSLARWEQYF. The CDR3 nucleotides read TGTGCCAGCAGCTTAGCCCGGTGGGAGCAGTACTTC.

This clonotype was seen many times. The chain couples TRBV7-9 to TRBJ1-1; possible D gene TRBD1, 5 bases. The CDR3 consists of 14 residues. The germline V gene has CDR1 SEHNR and CDR2 FQNEAQ (reference sequence). Trimming removed 5 bases at V and 2 bases at J, with 12 bases between. CDR3 nucleotide sequence: TGTGCCAGCAGCCCGCAGACAGTTAACACTGAAGCTTTCTTT. Protein sequence: CASSPQTVNTEAFF.

As concerns this clonotype: A read error may account for a junction end that differs from germline. The chain carries TRBV7-9 and TRBJ2-7; TRBD2 matches 8 bases. CDR1 is SEHNR and CDR2 is FQNEAQ in the germline V gene (reference sequence). The CDR3 has 14 amino acids. This CDR3 reads CASSLAASGYEQCF. The CDR3 bases are TGTGCCAGCAGCTTAGCGGCTAGCGGGTACGAGCAGTGCTTC.

This clonotype has ten or more counts. CDR3 DNA: TGTACCAGCAGCTTAGCGACAGGGAACTACGAGCAGTACTTC. Amino acid sequence: CTSSLATGNYEQYF. The J gene is TRBJ2-7, the V gene TRBV7-2; 7 bases are shared with TRBD1. The germline CDR1 and CDR2 sequences are SGHTA and FQGNSA. V lost 0 bases, J lost 3 bases, and 2 bases stayed unmatched. The CDR3 extends over 14 amino acids.

Of note for this clonotype: A read error is possible here, since a much larger clone lies one base away. This chain joins TRBV11-2 and TRBJ1-1, with a weak D call TRBD1 (5 bases). Germline CDR1 reads SGHAT; CDR2 reads FQNNGV. This CDR3 region has 14 residues. CDR3 loop: CASSALGENPEAFF. The DNA for the CDR3 is TGTGCCAGCTCCGCACTAGGGGAGAACCCTGAAGCTTTCTTT.

This clonotype was counted at least ten times. V gene TRBV3-1 combines with J gene TRBJ2-3; 14 nucleotides align to TRBD2. There are 18 residues in the CDR3. V lost 0 bases to trimming and J lost 4 bases; unmatched junction nucleotides: 6. Germline values: CDR1 LGHDT, CDR2 YNNKEL (reference sequence). CDR3 DNA: TGTGCCAGCAGCCAAGAGAGACTAGCGGGAGGGCGCGCAGATACGCAGTATTTT. Translated: CASSQERLAGGRADTQYF.

The sample holds many counts of this clonotype. J is TRBJ1-6 and V is TRBV11-2, with D perhaps matching TRBD1 (5 bases). The V end lost 5 bases, the J end lost 8 bases, and 13 bases lay between the germline ends. CDR3 length: 14 residues. CDR1 and CDR2 from the germline V gene are SGHAT and FQNNGV. The CDR3 DNA is TGTGCCAGCAGCCTACCGGGGCCTTATTCACCCCTCCACTTT. It codes for CASSLPGPYSPLHF.

This clonotype was detected ten times or more. The V and J genes are TRBV18 and TRBJ2-1; D is tentatively TRBD1 or TRBD2 (5 bases each). This CDR3 is built from 17 residues. The germline V gene encodes CDR1 KGHSH and CDR2 LQKENI. Deletions cut 1 base from V and 0 bases from J, with 13 bases between. The CDR3 nucleotides are TGTGCCAGCTCACCACAGGACGGGGCGAGCTCCTACAATGAGCAGTTCTTC. Translated, it gives CASSPQDGASSYNEQFF.

This clonotype was seen many times. This sequence joins TRBV28 and TRBJ2-3; 9 bases map to TRBD1. V was clipped by 1 base and J by 4 bases; unmatched bases: 6. The germline V gene has CDR1 MDHEN and CDR2 SYDVKM. The length of the CDR3 is 16 residues. Written as DNA, the CDR3 is TGTGCCAGCAGTTTATTTACAGGGGGCTGGGCAGATACGCAGTATTTT. Translating gives CASSLFTGGWADTQYF.

There are many counts of this clonotype. This chain links TRBV27 with TRBJ2-1; D may be TRBD2 (6 bases). This CDR3 is 15 amino acids long. V lost 2 bases and J 12 bases, leaving 20 bases between the germline ends. Germline-derived CDR1 and CDR2 are MNHEY and SMNVEV (reference sequence). Here the CDR3 reads CASSLGPTAGGVQFF. The DNA for the CDR3 is TGTGCCAGCAGTTTAGGGCCGACGGCTGGAGGGGTGCAGTTCTTC.

This clonotype has at least ten counts. The chain carries TRBV7-2 and TRBJ2-5, with 7 bases matching TRBD2. This CDR3 contains 17 residues. Germline V CDR1 and CDR2: SGHTA, FQGNSA. Trimming at V came to 1 base and at J to 4 bases, leaving 12 bases not matched to a gene. CDR3 sequence reads: CASSLGGFREVAETQYF. CDR3 bases: TGTGCCAGCAGCTTAGGGGGGTTTCGGGAGGTGGCAGAGACCCAGTACTTC.

This clonotype has ten or more counts. This chain connects TRBV18 to TRBJ2-3; the D is unclear. Germline values: CDR1 KGHSH, CDR2 LQKENI. V lost 0 bases to trimming and J lost 4 bases, with 5 bases between them. This CDR3 has 13 amino acids. CDR3 sequence reads: CASSPPLADTQYF. The CDR3 DNA reads TGTGCCAGCTCACCACCTCTGGCAGATACGCAGTATTTT.

V and J are TRBV7-2 and TRBJ2-3; D is unresolved. Per germline, CDR1 SGHTA and CDR2 FQGNSA. Trimming cost V 5 bases and J 7 bases, with 10 bases left between them. The CDR3 extends over 12 amino acids. CDR3 protein: CASSPSPNTQYF. The CDR3 DNA is TGTGCCAGCAGCCCCTCCCCGAATACGCAGTATTTT. Looking up the rest from reference TRBV7-2 and TRBJ2-3 gives the full variable domain: GAGVSQSPSNKVTEKGKDVELRCDPISGHTALYWYRQSLGQGLEFLIYFQGNSAPDKSGLPSDRFSAERTGGSVSTLTIQRTQQEDSAVYLCASSPSPNTQYFGPGTRLTVL.

This clonotype has at least ten counts. For the CDR3, the DNA is TGCAGTGCTAGAGGACAGGGTATGGTAGATACGCAGTATTTT. Translated: CSARGQGMVDTQYF. The rearrangement joins TRBV20-1 to TRBJ2-3, with TRBD1 matching 7 bases. Trimming cost V 1 base and J 5 bases; bases outside gene matches: 6. Germline V gives CDR1 DFQATT, CDR2 SNEGSKA (reference sequence). The CDR3 loop spans 14 amino acids.

The table lists this clonotype with many counts. V usage is TRBV28 and J usage is TRBJ2-7; 7 bases are a match to TRBD1. After removal of 2 bases from V and 4 bases from J, the junction contained 20 bases not matched to a gene. Germline CDR1 reads MDHEN; CDR2 reads SYDVKM. The CDR3 runs to 19 residues. CDR3 bases: TGTGCCAGCAGTTTAGGAAGAGGCTCCGCGACAGGGTCTACGTACGAGCAGTACTTC. Amino acid sequence: CASSLGRGSATGSTYEQYF.

This clonotype was detected only a few times. The genes are TRBV6-1 and TRBJ1-5; 7 bases align to TRBD1. There are 15 residues in the CDR3. Germline lookup yields CDR1 MNHNS and CDR2 SASEGT. The ends lost 2 bases at V and 4 bases at J; junction bases unmatched: 5. For the CDR3, the DNA is TGTGCCAGCAGTGAATCGCAGGGGGTGAATCAGCCCCAGCATTTT. Translation: CASSESQGVNQPQHF.

J is TRBJ1-5 and V is TRBV7-2; D gene unclear. With 1 base removed from V and 7 bases from J, the gap between germline ends came to 14 bases. The CDR3 is 15 residues long. The germline gives CDR1 SGHTA, CDR2 FQGNSA. The CDR3 here is CASSLDLGGQQPQHF. The CDR3 nucleotides read TGTGCCAGCAGCTTAGATCTCGGCGGGCAGCAGCCCCAGCATTTT. Full variable domain (remainder filled in from reference TRBV7-2 and TRBJ1-5): GAGVSQSPSNKVTEKGKDVELRCDPISGHTALYWYRQSLGQGLEFLIYFQGNSAPDKSGLPSDRFSAERTGGSVSTLTIQRTQQEDSAVYLCASSLDLGGQQPQHFGDGTRLSIL.

Ten or more counts support this clonotype. The J gene is TRBJ2-7, the V gene TRBV20-1; TRBD1 is a possible D gene (5 bases). The CDR3 contains 13 residues. CDR1 is DFQATT, CDR2 SNEGSKA, per germline (reference sequence). V was clipped by 0 bases and J by 3 bases, with 9 bases between them. The CDR3 nucleotides are TGCAGTGCTAGAGATCTTCAGGGCTACGAGCAGTACTTC. It specifies CSARDLQGYEQYF.

This clonotype occurred many times. This rearrangement joins TRBV12-3 or TRBV12-4 to TRBJ2-5; D not certain. The CDR3 consists of 13 residues. Trimming cost V 2 bases and J 7 bases, with 11 bases left between them. DNA of the CDR3: TGTGCCAGCAGTTTATCACATGAAGGGACCCAGTACTTC. This gives the protein CASSLSHEGTQYF.

This clonotype has at least ten counts. This chain connects TRBV4-1 to TRBJ1-3, with D unresolved. The V gene's germline CDR1 is MGHRA and CDR2 YSYEKL. V was pared by 3 bases and J by 3 bases, with 12 bases between. The CDR3 sequence is 15 residues long. The CDR3 protein is CASSQRLVGGNTIYF. The CDR3 DNA reads as TGCGCCAGCAGCCAGCGGCTAGTAGGTGGAAACACCATATATTTT.

This clonotype was detected only a few times. The genes are TRBV20-1 and TRBJ2-7; unclear D gene. The CDR3 sequence is 11 residues long. The germline V gene has CDR1 DFQATT and CDR2 SNEGSKA (reference sequence). Trimming removed 6 bases from V and 9 bases from J, with 15 bases in between. The CDR3 here is CSAQTRSVQYF. In nucleotides, the CDR3 is TGCAGTGCCCAAACGCGATCGGTGCAGTACTTC.

This clonotype was seen more than once but under ten times. V gene TRBV3-1 combines with J gene TRBJ2-7; TRBD1 is a possible D gene (5 bases). CDR3 size: 16 residues. V lost 4 bases, J lost 2 bases, and 18 bases lay in between. CDR1 and CDR2 from the germline V gene are LGHDT and YNNKEL (reference sequence). CDR3 sequence: CASSPRMGRPAYEQYF. The CDR3 DNA reads TGTGCCAGCAGCCCCCGGATGGGGCGGCCCGCCTACGAGCAGTACTTC.

This clonotype appeared a few times. The rearrangement uses TRBV10-1 and TRBJ2-1; 9 bases match TRBD1. V lost 5 bases, J lost 7 bases, and 6 bases stayed unmatched. Germline V gene lookup returns CDR1 WNHNN and CDR2 SYGVQD (reference sequence). The CDR3 loop spans 14 amino acids. The CDR3 loop is CASSTGTGKNEQFF. The CDR3 nucleotides are TGCGCCAGCAGTACCGGGACAGGGAAGAATGAGCAGTTCTTC.

This clonotype was recorded a few times. The chain is built from TRBV7-2 and TRBJ2-2; the match to TRBD1 covers 7 bases. Germline loops: CDR1 SGHTA, CDR2 FQGNSA. The CDR3 spans 12 residues. Trimming took 9 bases from V and 8 from J; bases not matched to a gene: 6. Here the CDR3 DNA reads TGTGCCAGGAAGGGGGCAACGGGGGAGCTGTTTTTT. This gives the protein CARKGATGELFF.

In the case of this clonotype: A much larger clone is a single base away; this may be a read error. Here the CDR3 omits its conserved ending phenylalanine or tryptophan, so a read error is the likely source. The chain has TRBV3-1 and TRBJ2-5; D remains unclear. This CDR3 has 15 amino acids. Trimming stripped 1 base from V and 3 bases from J, with 12 bases between. Germline V gene lookup returns CDR1 LGHDT and CDR2 YNNKEL (reference sequence). CDR3 protein: CASSQVSGVEETQYS. CDR3 nucleotides: TGTGCCAGCAGCCAAGTATCTGGGGTTGAAGAGACCCAGTACTCC.

This clonotype was counted between two and nine times. The V gene is TRBV7-3, the J gene TRBJ1-4; D uncertain. V gave up 5 bases and J gave up 0 bases, with 10 bases separating them. The CDR3 spans 15 residues. Looked up from germline, CDR1 is SGHTA and CDR2 is FQGTGA. The CDR3 coding sequence is TGTGCCAGCAGCCGAAACAGCGCAACTAATGAAAAACTGTTTTTT. The encoded protein is CASSRNSATNEKLFF.

For this clonotype: A much larger clone differs from this one at a single base, so this may be a read error. V and J are TRBV4-1 and TRBJ2-7; no definite D call. This CDR3 region has 13 residues. Looked up from germline, CDR1 is MGHRA and CDR2 is YSYEKL. CDR3 bases: TGCGCCAGCAGCCAAGAGAACCGCCGCGAGCGGTACTTC. Translated, it gives CASSQENRRERYF.